This T cell receptor (beta chain) originates from a study of identical twins (dated by TCRdb to 2016 to 2017). Regarding the study in general: To test whether fetal clonotypes persist, the study used deep sequencing on TCR alpha and beta repertoires from monozygotic twins, unrelated adults of various ages, and cord blood. To rule out contamination, the twin experiments were replicated at different times with different library preparation protocols. General study outcomes and caveats: Zero-insertion analyses could be partly confounded by invariant T cells such as MAIT and iNKT, although diverse VJ usage argued against such confounding for most clonotypes. Fewer insertions were carried by abundant cord blood beta clonotypes, a similar but weaker trend appeared in young adult naive repertoires, and no such trend appeared in memory repertoires. In beta out-of-frame sequences, excess twin sharing was weaker, because having fewer shared sequences lowered the signal-to-noise ratio. Recombination models systematically underestimated out-of-frame TCR alpha sharing in monozygotic twins but agreed with sharing between unrelated individuals. Conclusions relied on cross-sectional statistical analysis, since the same donors could not be followed over many years. Compared with coincidental sharing between unrelated individuals, an excess of low generation-probability sequences was observed among out-of-frame TCR alpha sequences shared between twins.

Cut back by 1 base and 2 bases, the V and J ends lie 15 bases apart. The CDR3 runs 17 residues from the cysteine to the phenylalanine. Only CDR3 DNA remains: 51 bases, in frame from the first base. From the germline V gene (reference sequence), CDR1 is SEHNR and CDR2 is FQNEAQ. Library method: 5' RACE. Sequencing used an Illumina HiSeq 2000. Template switching introduced a universal primer binding site; the final cDNA contained a unique molecular identifier, enabling accurate counting of TCR cDNA molecules. Specific primers in the conserved constant-segment region were used to synthesize first-strand cDNA for the TCR alpha and beta chains. To control for contamination, every cDNA library was double barcoded, receiving both a SMART-Mk sample barcode and Illumina barcodes. TruSeq adapter sequences, together with Illumina sample barcodes, were added in two successive PCR steps. TCR alpha and beta cDNA libraries were sequenced on the Illumina HiSeq platform with custom primers. The original methods were these. MiGEC was used to process raw reads and extract unique molecular identifiers, and MiXCR was used to find CDR3 positions. Recombination models were inferred per individual with the repgenHMM and IGoR tools using an EM algorithm. The analysis of shared clonotypes was done with the tcR package in R, with sharing normalized by the product of cloneset sizes. Out-of-frame nonproductive sequences were analyzed to study raw recombination free of thymic and clonal selection effects. TCRdb ran its own pipeline on the public reads, namely fastp trimming at Q25 and MiXCR clone calling, and kept in-frame beta chains. Rows with one shared CDR3 protein collapse into an entry with the most common genes and DNA. For this entry, the V and J calls and clone size follow TCRdb and not the study's own pipeline. Counted in this sample were about 260,000 distinct CDR3 sequences; around 7% of them appeared once. The ten largest clonotypes hold more than 3% of the sample.

Regarding this clonotype: The clone's antigen remains unknown. Per-nucleotide qualities are absent, and no much larger clonotype sits a single base away.

Every donor in the study was a healthy Caucasian. The twin cohort consisted of three pairs of female monozygotic twins, all aged about 18 to 30 years. Using Miltenyi CD45RO+ enrichment and human naive T-cell isolation kits, memory (CD45RO+) and naive T cells were isolated from PBMC. These records were also assigned to another study, of yellow fever vaccine responses in identical twins. According to the second study: According to the authors, the vaccine-induced T cell response in identical twins seemed to be partly convergent and partly specific to each individual. In the study, vaccine-responding T cell clones were precisely tracked in identical twins.

The sample taken for sequencing was memory (CD45RO+) T cells sorted from blood. What the cell subset or site label conveys for this sample: CD45RO+ enriched T cells. The chain is encoded by TRBV7-9 joined to TRBJ2-1, with the D segment identity uncertain. The sequence derives from a woman under 30 in good health. The DNA sequence is given as TGTGCCAGCAGCTTAGGCCTAGACATGAGCCCCTACAATGAGCAGTTCTTC. Its translation is CASSLGLDMSPYNEQFF.